The 32 T cell receptor beta chains presented below share a single source sample, sequenced in a study of blood T cell repertoires in COVID-19 (dated by TCRdb to about 2020). Library construction relied on the immunoSEQ multiplex PCR assay. Imported from immuneACCESS, the table was reduced by TCRdb to in-frame sequences with V and J called. These copies leave out some clones; in studies compared against another copy, an unresolved V gene accounts for under half, and the cause of the remainder is not known. Across this sample there are about 74,000 clones, with approximately 86% seen only once. The ten largest clones take up 1.5% to 2.5% of the sample. Material: peripheral blood. The receptors here all came from a woman older than 75 with active or convalescent COVID-19.

This sequence joins TRBV9 and TRBJ2-3; 9 bases line up with TRBD2. The trim removed 2 bases at V and 2 bases at J, leaving 15 bases unmatched. The germline gives CDR1 SGDLS, CDR2 YYNGEE. The CDR3 spans 19 residues. The CDR3 region has the DNA TGTGCCAGCAGCGTCACCCCTGGGGGGGGACTAGCCTACACAGATACGCAGTATTTT. Protein product: CASSVTPGGGLAYTDTQYF.

V is TRBV5-1 and J is TRBJ2-1; 10 positions match TRBD2. The CDR3 length is 19 residues. V was clipped by 5 bases and J by 2 bases; unmatched bases: 16. Germline V gene data show CDR1 as SGHRS and CDR2 as YFSETQ. The CDR3 region is CASREFGTSARLAYNEQFF. The DNA for the CDR3 is TGCGCCAGCAGAGAGTTTGGGACTAGCGCCCGCCTTGCCTACAATGAGCAGTTCTTC.

V is TRBV6-1 and J is TRBJ2-1; a weak D match, TRBD1 (5 bases). Trimming took 0 bases from V and 5 from J, leaving 11 bases between them. Germline CDR1 is MNHNS and CDR2 is SASEGT. CDR3 length: 15 residues. The CDR3 here is CASSEAKGVNNEQFF. The CDR3 region has the DNA TGTGCCAGCAGTGAAGCTAAAGGGGTTAACAATGAGCAGTTCTTC.

The V gene is TRBV6-2 or TRBV6-3, the J gene TRBJ1-2; TRBD1 might be the D (6 bases). CDR3 length: 15 amino acids. The V end lost 5 bases, the J end lost 2 bases, and 15 bases lay between the germline ends. CDR1 MNHEY and CDR2 SVGEGT come from the germline V gene. CDR3: CASSVYREYNYGYTF. As DNA, the CDR3 is TGTGCCAGCAGTGTATACAGGGAGTACAACTATGGCTACACCTTC.

J is TRBJ2-6 and V is TRBV19; 7 bases are a match to TRBD2. CDR3 length: 16 residues. Trimming at V came to 5 bases and at J to 4 bases, leaving 8 bases not matched to a gene. Germline CDR1 reads LNHDA; CDR2 reads SQIVND (reference sequence). This chain's CDR3 is CASSSRGGRGANVLTF. CDR3 coding DNA: TGTGCCAGTAGTTCCCGGGGAGGGCGCGGGGCCAACGTCCTGACTTTC.

The chain joins TRBV9 to TRBJ1-2, with D uncertain. CDR3 length: 14 residues. V dropped 0 bases and J dropped 8 bases, with 14 bases sitting between them. Germline V CDR1 and CDR2: SGDLS, YYNGEE. The CDR3 nucleotides read TGTGCCAGCAGCGTAGCGGCGGGCCTGCAGGGCTACACCTTC. Its translation: CASSVAAGLQGYTF.

This chain links TRBV6-5 with TRBJ1-4; the match to TRBD1 covers 9 bases. The V segment lost 6 bases and the J segment 6 bases; nucleotides outside the gene matches: 5. The CDR3 has 14 residues. CDR1 MNHEY and CDR2 SVGAGI come from the germline V gene. The CDR3: CASRNRGLYEKLFF. CDR3 nucleotide sequence: TGTGCCAGCAGAAACAGGGGGCTGTATGAAAAACTGTTTTTT.

The chain joins TRBV7-2 to TRBJ2-5; maybe TRBD2 (6 bases). V was shortened by 6 bases and J by 4 bases, with 15 bases between the two germline ends. This CDR3 is built from 14 residues. Germline values: CDR1 SGHTA, CDR2 FQGNSA. For the CDR3, the DNA is TGTGCCAGCAGTTCAAACGGGGGAGGAGAGACCCAGTACTTC. As protein: CASSSNGGGETQYF.

This chain uses TRBV27 with TRBJ1-6, with 7 bases identical to TRBD1. Per germline, CDR1 MNHEY and CDR2 SMNVEV (reference sequence). The CDR3 sequence is 15 residues long. The J segment lost 8 bases and the V segment lost 10 bases, leaving 14 bases of the junction unmatched. The DNA of the CDR3 is TGTGCCACCTCACCAGGGGGAAACTTAGATTCACCCCTCCACTTT. The encoded protein is CATSPGGNLDSPLHF.

The chain links TRBV5-5 to TRBJ2-7, with D perhaps matching TRBD1 (5 bases). Trimming removed 1 base at V and 2 bases at J, with 16 bases between. Germline CDR1 and CDR2: SGHKS and YYEKEE (reference sequence). The CDR3 sequence is 16 residues long. This chain's CDR3 is CASSLSPDMATYEQYF. The CDR3 DNA reads as TGTGCCAGCAGCTTGTCCCCGGACATGGCCACCTACGAGCAGTACTTC.

The rearrangement uses TRBV6-6 and TRBJ1-5, with D tentatively TRBD1 (6 bases). The CDR3 extends over 14 amino acids. Trimming cost V 3 bases and J 2 bases, with 8 bases left between them. From germline, CDR1 is MNHNY and CDR2 SVGAGI (reference sequence). CDR3 coding DNA: TGTGCCAGCAGTTATCACAGGGGCAATCAGCCCCAGCATTTT. Translated: CASSYHRGNQPQHF.

The rearrangement joins TRBV3-1 (or the pseudogene TRBV3-2) to TRBJ1-2; D not certain. Trimming removed 4 bases at V and 2 bases at J, with 8 bases between. The CDR3 consists of 13 residues. CDR1 and CDR2 from the germline V gene are LGHDT and YNNKEL (reference sequence). The CDR3 sequence is CASSPAVNYGYTF. As DNA, the CDR3 is TGTGCCAGCAGCCCCGCAGTGAACTATGGCTACACCTTC.

About this clone itself: At one end the junction does not follow the germline gene, possibly because of a read error. The J gene is TRBJ1-5, the V gene TRBV3-1 (or the pseudogene TRBV3-2), with D perhaps TRBD1 (6 bases). Germline-derived CDR1 and CDR2 are LGHDT and YNNKEL (reference sequence). There are 19 residues in the CDR3. This chain's CDR3 is CASSQNLNTGLAGNQPQHF. The CDR3 DNA follows: TGTGCCAGCAGCCAAAACCTCAATACAGGGCTGGCGGGCAACCAGCCCCAGCATTTT.

This clone was picked up one time. This chain joins TRBV19 and TRBJ1-2; a possible D gene is TRBD1 (5 bases). The CDR3 is 13 amino acids. Trimming took 3 bases from V and 5 from J, leaving 10 bases between them. In germline, CDR1 is LNHDA, CDR2 SQIVND (reference sequence). The DNA for the CDR3 is TGTGCCAGTAGTATGGGGGGTTTGTATGGCTACACCTTC. Amino acid sequence: CASSMGGLYGYTF.

The genes are TRBV3-1 (or the pseudogene TRBV3-2) and TRBJ2-7; 9 bases fit TRBD2. In germline, CDR1 is LGHDT, CDR2 YNNKEL (reference sequence). The V and J ends lost 8 bases and 9 bases, in that order; junction bases with no gene match: 11. The CDR3 runs 13 residues. This CDR3 reads CASSLTSGTGQYF. CDR3 bases: TGTGCCAGCTCCCTGACTAGCGGTACAGGGCAGTACTTC.

The chain employs TRBV5-1 and TRBJ2-5, with a tentative D call TRBD1 (5 bases). Germline assignment: CDR1 SGHRS and CDR2 YFSETQ. Trimming took off 0 bases at V and 3 bases at J, with 9 bases between the two ends. The CDR3 runs to 14 residues. In nucleotides, the CDR3 is TGCGCCAGCAGCTTGGCAGGGATCGAAGAGACCCAGTACTTC. Protein: CASSLAGIEETQYF.

The V gene is TRBV24-1, the J gene TRBJ2-3, with 7 bases matching TRBD1. Trimming removed 3 bases from V and 11 bases from J; junction bases left unmatched: 7. Germline CDR1 and CDR2: KGHDR and SFDVKD. The CDR3 runs to 13 residues. The CDR3 protein is CATSDGPTGEQYF. The DNA of the CDR3 is TGTGCCACCAGTGATGGCCCCACAGGGGAGCAGTATTTT.

The V gene is TRBV5-1, the J gene TRBJ1-2, with unresolved D. Trimming took 0 bases from V and 2 from J, leaving 5 bases between them. CDR1 is SGHRS and CDR2 is YFSETQ in the germline V gene. The CDR3 has 13 amino acids. CDR3 bases: TGCGCCAGCAGCTTGGTAGAGAACTATGGCTACACCTTC. It specifies CASSLVENYGYTF. The full variable domain, completed using reference TRBV5-1 and TRBJ1-2, is KAGVTQTPRYLIKTRGQQVTLSCSPISGHRSVSWYQQTPGQGLQFLFEYFSETQRNKGNFPGRFSGRQFSNSRSEMNVSTLELGDSALYLCASSLVENYGYTFGSGTRLTVV.

The V gene is TRBV6-5, the J gene TRBJ2-3; D is possibly TRBD2 (7 bases). Per germline, CDR1 MNHEY and CDR2 SVGAGI. CDR3 size: 15 residues. The V gene lost 10 bases and the J gene lost 1 base, with 18 bases spanning the gap. The CDR3 bases are TGTGCCACGACCCGGGGGGCCTACCGCACAGATACGCAGTATTTT. Translated, it gives CATTRGAYRTDTQYF.

The chain recombines TRBV18 with TRBJ1-1, with 9 bases lining up with TRBD1. J gave up 1 base and V 5 bases, and 2 bases lay outside the gene matches. The CDR3 is 14 residues long. Germline CDR1 reads KGHSH; CDR2 reads LQKENI. In nucleotides, the CDR3 is TGTGCCAGCTCAACAGGGGGCAGGAACACTGAAGCTTTCTTT. Its translation is CASSTGGRNTEAFF. The whole variable domain, remainder taken from reference TRBV18 and TRBJ1-1, is NAGVMQNPRHLVRRRGQEARLRCSPMKGHSHVYWYRQLPEEGLKFMVYLQKENIIDESGMPKERFSAEFPKEGPSILRIQQVVRGDSAAYFCASSTGGRNTEAFFGQGTRLTVV.

The chain recombines TRBV5-1 with TRBJ2-3; D is unclear. Germline CDR1 and CDR2: SGHRS and YFSETQ. This CDR3 spans 13 amino acids. Trimming took 0 bases from V and 6 from J, leaving 8 bases between them. The CDR3, as DNA: TGCGCCAGCAGCTTGGTTCCAGCGGATACGCAGTATTTT. Translated: CASSLVPADTQYF.

This chain links TRBV6-6 with TRBJ2-3; 9 bases map to TRBD2. Germline V lookup: CDR1 MNHNY, CDR2 SVGAGI (reference sequence). The CDR3 length is 15 residues. Trimming removed 3 bases from V and 7 bases from J; junction bases left unmatched: 8. CDR3 bases: TGTGCCAGCAGTTATCTAGCGGGGCCGGATCATACGCAGTATTTT. It codes for CASSYLAGPDHTQYF.

The DNA for the CDR3 is TGTGCCAGCGGGACAGAGACAGATACGCAGTATTTT. It translates to CASGTETDTQYF. V and J are TRBV28 and TRBJ2-3; 7 positions match TRBD1. Germline CDR1 is MDHEN and CDR2 is SYDVKM. V lost 8 bases, J lost 3 bases, and 2 bases stayed unmatched. The CDR3 contains 12 residues.

The V call is TRBV19, the J call TRBJ2-3, with TRBD2 matching 10 bases. The J segment lost 4 bases and the V segment lost 5 bases, leaving 9 bases of the junction unmatched. Germline assignment: CDR1 LNHDA and CDR2 SQIVND (reference sequence). The CDR3 has 16 residues. In nucleotides, the CDR3 is TGTGCCAGTAGTCCTTTTCTAGCGGGGGAGGCAGATACGCAGTATTTT. It encodes CASSPFLAGEADTQYF.

CDR3 DNA sequence: TGTGCCAGTAGTATAAATGGGGCGAATGAGCAGTTCTTC. Amino acid sequence: CASSINGANEQFF. The gene calls are TRBV19 and TRBJ2-1; D possibly corresponds to TRBD1 (5 bases). The V and J ends lost 2 bases and 7 bases respectively, with 9 bases between them. Looked up from germline, CDR1 is LNHDA and CDR2 is SQIVND (reference sequence). The CDR3 runs 13 residues.

V is TRBV7-8 and J is TRBJ2-3; 8 bases map to TRBD2. The CDR3 spans 15 residues. Losses at the gene ends were 5 bases for V and 3 bases for J; bases not matched to a gene: 7. Per the germline V gene, CDR1 is SGHVS and CDR2 is FQNEAQ. This CDR3 is CASSPLAGGTDTQYF. The CDR3 DNA reads TGTGCCAGCAGCCCACTTGCGGGAGGAACAGATACGCAGTATTTT.

This chain links TRBV28 with TRBJ1-2; D ambiguous. CDR1 is MDHEN, CDR2 SYDVKM, per germline. The V gene lost 3 bases and the J gene lost 3 bases, with 11 bases spanning the gap. The CDR3 extends over 14 amino acids. CDR3 sequence: CASSFGQFYYGYTF. The CDR3 DNA is TGTGCCAGCAGTTTTGGGCAGTTCTACTATGGCTACACCTTC.

This clone was counted a single time. The V and J genes are TRBV25-1 and TRBJ2-7; TRBD1 matches 10 bases. V shed 3 bases and J 6 bases; nucleotides not matched to a gene: 8. CDR3 length: 15 residues. Germline V gene sequence: CDR1 MGHDK, CDR2 SYGVNS. The CDR3 loop is CASSDAGTGAREQYF. The CDR3 DNA reads as TGTGCCAGCAGTGATGCCGGGACAGGGGCCCGCGAGCAGTACTTC.

The gene calls are TRBV12-5 and TRBJ2-7, with a tentative D call TRBD1 (5 bases). Trimming pared 5 bases from V and 0 bases from J, leaving 11 bases between. Germline V CDR1 and CDR2: LGHNT, FRNRAP. The CDR3 runs to 14 residues. The CDR3 sequence is CASGRWTSSYEQYF. In nucleotides, the CDR3 is TGTGCTAGTGGTCGGTGGACAAGCTCCTACGAGCAGTACTTC. Complete variable domain (other parts from reference TRBV12-5 and TRBJ2-7): DARVTQTPRHKVTEMGQEVTMRCQPILGHNTVFWYRQTMMQGLELLAYFRNRAPLDDSGMPKDRFSAEMPDATLATLKIQPSEPRDSAVYFCASGRWTSSYEQYFGPGTRLTVT.

This clone was counted a few times. The chain joins TRBV2 to TRBJ2-7, with D possibly being TRBD1 (6 bases). Germline CDR1 is SNHLY and CDR2 is FYNNEI. This CDR3 region has 12 residues. CDR3 in amino acids: CAKGHATYEQYF. CDR3 nucleotides: TGTGCTAAGGGACACGCCACCTACGAGCAGTACTTC.

The chain has TRBV18 and TRBJ1-4; TRBD1 agrees at 7 bases. The CDR3 spans 15 residues. The V gene end was trimmed by 6 bases and the J gene end by 8 bases; junction bases not matched to a gene: 12. The germline V gene has CDR1 KGHSH and CDR2 LQKENI. The CDR3 DNA is TGTGCCAGCTCTCACAGGGACAGCCGGGAGGAAAAACTGTTTTTT. It encodes CASSHRDSREEKLFF.

The chain has TRBV20-1 and TRBJ2-3, with 15 bases that match TRBD2. The trim removed 3 bases at V and 4 bases at J, leaving 8 bases unmatched. CDR1 is DFQATT, CDR2 SNEGSKA, per germline (reference sequence). The CDR3 spans 17 residues. CDR3 DNA sequence: TGCAGTGCTAGTTCGGGACTAGCGGGAGGTGGGCCAGATACGCAGTATTTT. It encodes CSASSGLAGGGPDTQYF.